This paragraph reports one T cell receptor (beta chain). In the authors' methods: For nucleated cells, counts were estimated from reference gene primer amplification. Clones were read by immunoSEQ multiplex PCR, and TCRdb kept only the in-frame ones, dropping some. Clone size and the V and J calls come from that table; the DNA yielded D and trimming. The sample lists about 70,000 clones; approximately 80% were seen once. The CDR3 totals 13 residues. The V and J ends lost 1 base and 3 bases respectively, with 7 bases between them. The germline gives CDR1 SEHNR, CDR2 FQNEAQ (reference sequence). This sample is part of a study of blood T cell repertoires in COVID-19. Background on the study: T cells, B-cell-depleted T cells, or PBMCs supplied cDNA or gDNA.

The Seattle site enrolled patients during active infection and followed them longitudinally. Source material: peripheral blood. The sequence derives from a man younger than 40 with COVID-19, enrolled during active disease. This chain joins TRBV7-9 and TRBJ2-7; D not resolved. CDR3 loop: CASSLELDYEQYF. The CDR3 DNA is TGTGCCAGCAGCTTAGAACTCGACTACGAGCAGTACTTC. Combining the CDR3 with reference TRBV7-9 and TRBJ2-7 gives the whole variable domain DTGVSQNPRHKITKRGQNVTFRCDPISEHNRLYWYRQTLGQGPEFLTYFQNEAQLEKSRLLSDRFSAERPKGSFSTLEIQRTEQGDSAMYLCASSLELDYEQYFGPGTRLTVT.